Below, 7 T cell receptor beta chains from the same sample are listed, as sequenced in a study of human T cells and chemical hapten exposure. Noted time point: patch test 3, about 24 weeks after DPC sensitization. Described treatment: therapeutic diphenylcyclopropenone sensitization with weekly scalp DPC. A single record per CDR3 protein comes from TCRdb applying MiXCR to the RACE reads. The sample has 97,000 or so distinct CDR3 sequences; about 28% are singletons. The source was whole blood, collected in connection with sensitization to the hapten diphenylcyclopropenone (DPC). These receptors all come from a middle-aged man with alopecia areata. Some clones in this sample may be carry-over from other donors' samples.

The rearrangement joins TRBV25-1 to TRBJ2-2; TRBD1 agrees at 9 bases. This CDR3 comprises 15 residues. Germline V gene data show CDR1 as MGHDK and CDR2 as SYGVNS. Unmatched junction bases numbered 4, after V lost 5 bases and J lost 3 bases. The CDR3 DNA is TGTGCCAGCAGTTCCGGGACAGGGTACACCGGGGAGCTGTTTTTT. It encodes CASSSGTGYTGELFF.

The CDR3 region has the DNA TGTGCCAGCAACCTGCTTGGGCAGGCTAATGAAAAACTGTTTTTT. Translation gives CASNLLGQANEKLFF. V is TRBV2 and J is TRBJ1-4; D remains unclear. V was cut by 7 bases and J by 3 bases, with 15 bases left in between. Per the germline V gene, CDR1 is SNHLY and CDR2 is FYNNEI. This CDR3 comprises 15 residues. The full variable domain, completed using reference TRBV2 and TRBJ1-4, is EPEVTQTPSHQVTQMGQEVILRCVPISNHLYFYWYRQILGQKVEFLVSFYNNEISEKSEIFDDQFSVERPDGSNFTLKIRSTKLEDSAMYFCASNLLGQANEKLFFGSGTQLSVL.

This chain uses TRBV6-1 with TRBJ1-1; a weak D match, TRBD1 (5 bases). This CDR3 contains 13 residues. Germline loops: CDR1 MNHNS, CDR2 SASEGT. V lost 6 bases and J 1 base, leaving 9 bases between the germline ends. CDR3 coding DNA: TGTGCCAGCAGACAGGCTTGGAACACTGAAGCTTTCTTT. Its protein is CASRQAWNTEAFF.

This clonotype was counted only a few times. V usage is TRBV20-1 and J usage is TRBJ1-5; TRBD1 is a possible D gene (5 bases). This CDR3 spans 14 amino acids. The germline V and J ends were trimmed by 6 bases and 3 bases, with 15 bases remaining between them. Germline assignment: CDR1 DFQATT and CDR2 SNEGSKA (reference sequence). The CDR3 reads CSATEGLHNQPQHF. CDR3 DNA sequence: TGCAGTGCCACCGAGGGGCTACACAATCAGCCCCAGCATTTT.

V is TRBV20-1 and J is TRBJ2-7; 9 bases are a match to TRBD1. The J segment lost 4 bases and the V segment lost 1 base, leaving 8 bases of the junction unmatched. Germline V CDR1 and CDR2: DFQATT, SNEGSKA (reference sequence). CDR3 length equals 15 residues. CDR3 sequence reads: CSARVNRDRVYEQYF. The CDR3 DNA reads TGCAGTGCTAGAGTCAACCGGGACAGGGTTTACGAGCAGTACTTC.

The rearrangement uses TRBV27 and TRBJ1-2; TRBD1 is a possible D gene (5 bases). The CDR3 runs to 13 residues. V dropped 5 bases and J dropped 4 bases, with 11 bases sitting between them. CDR1 is MNHEY, CDR2 SMNVEV, per germline (reference sequence). The chain's CDR3 is CASSGTGRYGYTF. CDR3 coding DNA: TGTGCCAGCAGTGGAACAGGTCGCTATGGCTACACCTTC.

The chain joins TRBV6-5 to TRBJ1-6; D remains ambiguous. The ends were cut back, 0 bases at V and 9 bases at J, with 12 bases in the middle. Germline values: CDR1 MNHEY, CDR2 SVGAGI. The CDR3 consists of 15 residues. The CDR3, as DNA: TGTGCCAGCAGTTACTCGACTCAAGGGTTTTCACCCCTCCACTTT. It specifies CASSYSTQGFSPLHF.